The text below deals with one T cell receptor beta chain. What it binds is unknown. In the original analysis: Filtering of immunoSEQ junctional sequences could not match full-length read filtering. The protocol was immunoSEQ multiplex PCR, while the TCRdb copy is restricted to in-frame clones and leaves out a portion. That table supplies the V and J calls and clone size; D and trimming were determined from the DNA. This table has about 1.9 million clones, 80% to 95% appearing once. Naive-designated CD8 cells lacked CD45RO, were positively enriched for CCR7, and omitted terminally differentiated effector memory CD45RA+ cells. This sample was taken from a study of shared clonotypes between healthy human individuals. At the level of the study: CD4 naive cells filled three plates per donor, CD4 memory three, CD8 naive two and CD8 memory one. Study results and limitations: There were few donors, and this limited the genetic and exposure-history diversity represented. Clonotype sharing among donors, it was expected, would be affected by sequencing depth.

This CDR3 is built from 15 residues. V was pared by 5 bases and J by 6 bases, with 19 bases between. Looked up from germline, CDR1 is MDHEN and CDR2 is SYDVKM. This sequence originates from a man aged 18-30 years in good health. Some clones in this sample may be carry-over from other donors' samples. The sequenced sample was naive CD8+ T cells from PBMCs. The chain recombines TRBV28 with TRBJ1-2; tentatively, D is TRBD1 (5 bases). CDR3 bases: TGTGCCAGCAGTCCCCGGGGCGGCACTCAGGATGGCTACACCTTC. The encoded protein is CASSPRGGTQDGYTF.